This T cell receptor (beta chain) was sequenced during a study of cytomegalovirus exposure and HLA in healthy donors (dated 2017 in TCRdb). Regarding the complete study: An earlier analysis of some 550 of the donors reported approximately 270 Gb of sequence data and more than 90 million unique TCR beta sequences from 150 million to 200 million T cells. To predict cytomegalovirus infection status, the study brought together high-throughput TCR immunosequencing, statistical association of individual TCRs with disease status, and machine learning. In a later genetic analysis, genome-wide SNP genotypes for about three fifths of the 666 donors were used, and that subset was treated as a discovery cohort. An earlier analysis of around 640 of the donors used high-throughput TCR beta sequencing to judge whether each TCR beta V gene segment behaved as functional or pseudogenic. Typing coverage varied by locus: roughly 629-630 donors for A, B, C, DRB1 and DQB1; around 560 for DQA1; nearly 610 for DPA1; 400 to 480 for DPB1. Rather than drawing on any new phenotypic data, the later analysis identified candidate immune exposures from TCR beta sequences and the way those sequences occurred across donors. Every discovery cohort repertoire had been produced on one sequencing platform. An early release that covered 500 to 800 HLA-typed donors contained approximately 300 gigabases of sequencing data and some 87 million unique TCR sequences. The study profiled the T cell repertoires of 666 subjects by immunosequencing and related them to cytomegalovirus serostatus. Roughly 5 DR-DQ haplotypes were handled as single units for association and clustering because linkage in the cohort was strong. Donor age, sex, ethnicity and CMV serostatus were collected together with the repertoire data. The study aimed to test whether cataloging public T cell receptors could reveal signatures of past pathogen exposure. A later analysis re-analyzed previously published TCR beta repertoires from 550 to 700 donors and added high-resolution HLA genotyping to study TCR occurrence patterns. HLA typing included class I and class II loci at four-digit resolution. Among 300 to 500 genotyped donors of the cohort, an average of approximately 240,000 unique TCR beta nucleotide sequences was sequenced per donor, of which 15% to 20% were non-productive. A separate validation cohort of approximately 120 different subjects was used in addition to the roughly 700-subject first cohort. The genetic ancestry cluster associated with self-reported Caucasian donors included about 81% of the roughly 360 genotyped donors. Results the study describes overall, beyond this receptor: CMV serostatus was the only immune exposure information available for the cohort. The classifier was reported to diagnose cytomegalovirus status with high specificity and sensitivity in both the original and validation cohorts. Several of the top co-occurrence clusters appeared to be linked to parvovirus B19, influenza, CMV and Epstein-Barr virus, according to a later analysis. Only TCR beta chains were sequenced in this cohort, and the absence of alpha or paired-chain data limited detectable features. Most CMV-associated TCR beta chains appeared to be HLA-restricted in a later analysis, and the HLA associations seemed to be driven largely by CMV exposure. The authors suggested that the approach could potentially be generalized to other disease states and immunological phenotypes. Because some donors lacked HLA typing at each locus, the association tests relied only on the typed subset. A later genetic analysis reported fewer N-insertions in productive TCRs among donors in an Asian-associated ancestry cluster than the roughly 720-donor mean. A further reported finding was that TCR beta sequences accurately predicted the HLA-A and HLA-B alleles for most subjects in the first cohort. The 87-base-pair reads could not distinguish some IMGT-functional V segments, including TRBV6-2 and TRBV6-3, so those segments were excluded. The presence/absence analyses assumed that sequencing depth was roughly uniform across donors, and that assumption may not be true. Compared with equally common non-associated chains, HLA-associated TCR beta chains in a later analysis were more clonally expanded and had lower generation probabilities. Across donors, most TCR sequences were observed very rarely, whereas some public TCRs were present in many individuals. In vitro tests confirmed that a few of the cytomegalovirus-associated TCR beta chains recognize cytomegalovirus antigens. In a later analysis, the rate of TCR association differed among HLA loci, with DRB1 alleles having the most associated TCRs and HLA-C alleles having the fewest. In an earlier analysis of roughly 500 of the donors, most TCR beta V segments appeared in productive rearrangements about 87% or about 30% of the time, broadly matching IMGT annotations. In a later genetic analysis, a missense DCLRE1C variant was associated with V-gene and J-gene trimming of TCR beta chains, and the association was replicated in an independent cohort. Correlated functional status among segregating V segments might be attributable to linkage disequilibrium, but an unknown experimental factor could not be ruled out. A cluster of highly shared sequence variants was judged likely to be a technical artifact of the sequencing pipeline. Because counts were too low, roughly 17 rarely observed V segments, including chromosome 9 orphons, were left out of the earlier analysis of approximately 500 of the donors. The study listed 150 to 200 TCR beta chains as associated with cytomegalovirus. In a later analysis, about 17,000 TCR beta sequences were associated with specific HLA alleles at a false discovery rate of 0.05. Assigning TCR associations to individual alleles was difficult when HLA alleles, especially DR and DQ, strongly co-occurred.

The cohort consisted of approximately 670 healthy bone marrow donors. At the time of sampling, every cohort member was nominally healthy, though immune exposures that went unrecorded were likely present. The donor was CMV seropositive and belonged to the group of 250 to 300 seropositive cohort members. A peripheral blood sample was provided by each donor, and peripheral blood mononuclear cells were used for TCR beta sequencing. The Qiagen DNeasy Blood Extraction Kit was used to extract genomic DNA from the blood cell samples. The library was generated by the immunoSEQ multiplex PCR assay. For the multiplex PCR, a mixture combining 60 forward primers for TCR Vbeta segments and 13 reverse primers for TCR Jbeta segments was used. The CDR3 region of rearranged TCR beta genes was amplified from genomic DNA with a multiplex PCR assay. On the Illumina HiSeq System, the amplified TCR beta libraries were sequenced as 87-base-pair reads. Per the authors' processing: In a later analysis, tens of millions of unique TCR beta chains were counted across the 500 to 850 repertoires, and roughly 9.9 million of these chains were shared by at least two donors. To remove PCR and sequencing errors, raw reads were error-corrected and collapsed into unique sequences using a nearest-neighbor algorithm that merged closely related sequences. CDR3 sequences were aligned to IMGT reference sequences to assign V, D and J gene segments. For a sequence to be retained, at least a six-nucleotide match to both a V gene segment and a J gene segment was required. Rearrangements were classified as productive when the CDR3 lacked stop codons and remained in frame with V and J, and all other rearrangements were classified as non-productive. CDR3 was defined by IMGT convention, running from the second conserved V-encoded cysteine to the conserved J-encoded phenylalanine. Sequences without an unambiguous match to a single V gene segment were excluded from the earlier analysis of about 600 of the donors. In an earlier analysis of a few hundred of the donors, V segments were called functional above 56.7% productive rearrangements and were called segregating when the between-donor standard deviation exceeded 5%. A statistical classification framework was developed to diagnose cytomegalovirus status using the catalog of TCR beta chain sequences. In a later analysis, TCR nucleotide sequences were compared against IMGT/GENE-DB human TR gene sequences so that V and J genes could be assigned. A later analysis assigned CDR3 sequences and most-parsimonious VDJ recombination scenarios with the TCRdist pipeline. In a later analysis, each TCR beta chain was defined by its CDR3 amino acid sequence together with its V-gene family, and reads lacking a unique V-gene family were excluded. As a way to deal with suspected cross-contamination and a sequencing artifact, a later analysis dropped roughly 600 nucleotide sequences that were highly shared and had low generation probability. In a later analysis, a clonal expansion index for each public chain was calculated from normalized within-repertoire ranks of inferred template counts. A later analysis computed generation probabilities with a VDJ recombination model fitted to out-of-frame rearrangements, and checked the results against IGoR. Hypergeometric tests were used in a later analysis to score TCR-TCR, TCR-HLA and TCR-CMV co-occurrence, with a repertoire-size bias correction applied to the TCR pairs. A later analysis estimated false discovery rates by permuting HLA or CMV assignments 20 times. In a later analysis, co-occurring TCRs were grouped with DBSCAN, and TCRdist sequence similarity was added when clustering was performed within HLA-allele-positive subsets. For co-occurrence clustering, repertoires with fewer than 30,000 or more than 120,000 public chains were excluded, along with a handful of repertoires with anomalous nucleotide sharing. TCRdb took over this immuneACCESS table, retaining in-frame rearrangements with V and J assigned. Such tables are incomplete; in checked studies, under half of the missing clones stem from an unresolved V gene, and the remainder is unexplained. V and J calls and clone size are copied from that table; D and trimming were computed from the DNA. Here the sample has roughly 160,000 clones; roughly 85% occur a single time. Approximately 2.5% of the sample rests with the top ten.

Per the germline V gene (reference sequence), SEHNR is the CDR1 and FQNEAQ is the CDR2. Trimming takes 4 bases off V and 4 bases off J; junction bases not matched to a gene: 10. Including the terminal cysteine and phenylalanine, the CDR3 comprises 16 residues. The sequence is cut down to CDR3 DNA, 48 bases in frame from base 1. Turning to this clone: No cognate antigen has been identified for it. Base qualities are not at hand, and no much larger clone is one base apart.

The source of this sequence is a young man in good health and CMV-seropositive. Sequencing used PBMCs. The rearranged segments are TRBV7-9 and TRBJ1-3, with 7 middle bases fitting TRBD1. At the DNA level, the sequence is TGTGCCAGCAGCTCCCTCCTCGACAGGGACGGAAACACCATATATTTT. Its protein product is CASSSLLDRDGNTIYF.